These 32 T cell receptor beta chains came from one sample sequenced in a study of beta chain features in type 1 diabetes. Every bit of the isolated RNA underwent reverse transcription, so sequencing read expressed TCRB transcripts. This table comes from immunoSEQ multiplex PCR, and its TCRdb copy is limited to in-frame clones, with some not included. Of around 240,000 clones listed, over 8.5% are singletons. Material for sequencing was naive CD4+ T cells from blood. The receptors derive from a woman aged 18-29 years in good health.

This sequence joins TRBV23-1 and TRBJ2-5; the D is unclear. TRBV23-1 qualifies as an ORF whose function is uncertain. The ends were cut back, 3 bases at V and 7 bases at J, with 15 bases in the middle. The CDR3 sequence is 14 residues long. CDR3: CASSQDSVPGTQYF. The CDR3 DNA is TGCGCCAGCAGTCAGGATTCGGTGCCGGGGACCCAGTACTTC.

The gene calls are TRBV5-6 and TRBJ2-7; 7 bases are shared with TRBD1. The CDR3 runs 18 residues. CDR1 and CDR2 from the germline V gene are SGHDT and YYEEEE. The V segment lost 4 bases and the J segment 1 base; nucleotides outside the gene matches: 17. In nucleotides, the CDR3 is TGTGCCAGCAGCCGACAGGGAGTACAACAGGGGTATTCCTACGAGCAGTACTTC. It translates to CASSRQGVQQGYSYEQYF.

The chain joins TRBV10-1 to TRBJ2-5; 9 nucleotides line up with TRBD2. V was pared by 2 bases and J by 5 bases, with 3 bases of the junction left unmatched. The CDR3 is 14 residues long. The V gene's germline CDR1 is WNHNN and CDR2 SYGVQD (reference sequence). CDR3 protein: CASSEIAGAETQYF. CDR3 nucleotides: TGCGCCAGCAGTGAGATAGCGGGAGCGGAGACCCAGTACTTC.

This clone appeared a few times. V and J are TRBV5-1 and TRBJ1-1, with D perhaps TRBD1 (6 bases). Germline V lookup: CDR1 SGHRS, CDR2 YFSETQ. V was clipped by 4 bases and J by 7 bases, with 14 bases between them. The CDR3 spans 13 residues. The CDR3: CASSPPGGLEAFF. The CDR3 DNA sequence: TGCGCCAGCAGCCCACCCGGGGGGCTTGAAGCTTTCTTT.

The J gene is TRBJ2-1, the V gene TRBV2, with TRBD2 identical over 8 bases. Germline CDR1 SNHLY, CDR2 FYNNEI. The CDR3 has 17 amino acids. Trimming at V came to 5 bases and at J to 0 bases, leaving 9 bases not matched to a gene. The CDR3 bases are TGTGCCAGCAGTTCCCGCGGGAGGACGAGCTCCTACAATGAGCAGTTCTTC. Its protein product is CASSSRGRTSSYNEQFF.

The chain links TRBV4-1 to TRBJ2-7; no clear D. From germline, CDR1 is MGHRA and CDR2 YSYEKL. The CDR3 has 14 residues. V gave up 1 base and J gave up 1 base, with 8 bases separating them. Written as DNA, the CDR3 is TGCGCCAGCAGCCAAGCGCATCTATCCTACGAGCAGTACTTC. Translation: CASSQAHLSYEQYF.

V usage is TRBV15 and J usage is TRBJ1-1; D call uncertain. The germline V gene has CDR1 LNHNV and CDR2 YYDKDF (reference sequence). The CDR3 covers 15 residues. V gave up 3 bases and J gave up 1 base, with 12 bases separating them. CDR3 bases: TGTGCCACCAGCAGCGCATCGACATCGAACACTGAAGCTTTCTTT. Translation gives CATSSASTSNTEAFF.

V is TRBV6-1 and J is TRBJ1-3, with 7 positions matching TRBD1. The J segment lost 2 bases and the V segment lost 5 bases, leaving 0 bases of the junction unmatched. This CDR3 has 13 residues. Germline V CDR1 and CDR2: MNHNS, SASEGT. CDR3 sequence (DNA): TGTGCCAGCAGTCAGGGGGCTGGAAACACCATATATTTT. Protein sequence: CASSQGAGNTIYF.

This chain links TRBV6-5 with TRBJ2-1; 11 positions match TRBD1. Unmatched junction bases numbered 6, after V lost 6 bases and J lost 5 bases. The CDR3 sequence is 15 residues long. Germline values: CDR1 MNHEY, CDR2 SVGAGI. CDR3 bases: TGTGCCAGCAGGATGGACAGGGGGCAAAACAATGAGCAGTTCTTC. Translated: CASRMDRGQNNEQFF.

This clone was observed a few times. The chain is built from TRBV10-3 and TRBJ2-7; 7 nucleotides line up with TRBD1. Germline V gene sequence: CDR1 ENHRY, CDR2 SYGVKD. The CDR3 runs to 12 residues. V dropped 10 bases and J dropped 5; count of bases not matched to a gene: 8. For the CDR3, the DNA is TGTGCCACCCAGGACAGGTCCGACGAGCAGTACTTC. Amino acid sequence: CATQDRSDEQYF.

CDR3 nucleotide sequence: TGCGCCAGCAGGAGCGGGACTAGCGGCTACTCTGGGGCCAACGTCCTGACTTTC. Its protein product is CASRSGTSGYSGANVLTF. The rearrangement links TRBV10-2 to TRBJ2-6; 11 bases agree with TRBD2. The CDR3 is 18 amino acids. Germline CDR1 reads WSHSY; CDR2 reads SAAADI. The trim removed 6 bases at V and 0 bases at J, leaving 7 bases unmatched.

The gene calls are TRBV5-1 and TRBJ1-1; D might be TRBD1 (6 bases). CDR1 is SGHRS, CDR2 YFSETQ, per germline. The CDR3 extends over 15 amino acids. V was cut by 0 bases and J by 6 bases, with 15 bases left in between. The CDR3 is CASSLGGGGRAEAFF. The CDR3 DNA sequence: TGCGCCAGCAGCTTGGGAGGGGGGGGCCGGGCTGAAGCTTTCTTT. The full variable domain, its missing parts supplied by reference TRBV5-1 and TRBJ1-1, is KAGVTQTPRYLIKTRGQQVTLSCSPISGHRSVSWYQQTPGQGLQFLFEYFSETQRNKGNFPGRFSGRQFSNSRSEMNVSTLELGDSALYLCASSLGGGGRAEAFFGQGTRLTVV.

In this sample, this clone turned up a few times. This rearrangement joins TRBV5-1 to TRBJ1-5; 8 bases are shared with TRBD1. Germline V lookup: CDR1 SGHRS, CDR2 YFSETQ. The CDR3 contains 15 residues. V lost 0 bases to trimming and J lost 2 bases; unmatched junction nucleotides: 1. Here the CDR3 reads CASSLEGQGNQPQHF. CDR3 bases: TGCGCCAGCAGCTTGGAGGGACAGGGCAATCAGCCCCAGCATTTT.

The chain employs TRBV30 and TRBJ1-2; 7 positions match TRBD1. The CDR3 is made up of 15 amino acids. V dropped 0 bases and J dropped 8; count of bases not matched to a gene: 12. CDR1 and CDR2 from the germline V gene are GTSNPN and SVGIG (reference sequence). The CDR3 here is CAWSVLSTGISGYTF. Here the CDR3 DNA reads TGTGCCTGGAGTGTACTCTCGACAGGGATCAGCGGCTACACCTTC.

This chain links TRBV18 with TRBJ1-1, with D perhaps TRBD1 (6 bases). Germline loops: CDR1 KGHSH, CDR2 LQKENI. This CDR3 comprises 13 residues. Trimming shortened V by 2 bases and J by 5 bases, and 9 bases separated the two germline ends. CDR3 in DNA: TGTGCCAGCTCACCAGGGCAGGGGACTGAAGCTTTCTTT. As protein: CASSPGQGTEAFF. The whole variable domain, remainder taken from reference TRBV18 and TRBJ1-1, is NAGVMQNPRHLVRRRGQEARLRCSPMKGHSHVYWYRQLPEEGLKFMVYLQKENIIDESGMPKERFSAEFPKEGPSILRIQQVVRGDSAAYFCASSPGQGTEAFFGQGTRLTVV.

V is TRBV14 and J is TRBJ2-7; D is unresolved. The CDR3 loop spans 13 amino acids. CDR1 is SGHDN, CDR2 FVKESK, per germline. Trimming left V 3 bases short and J 6 bases short, with 12 bases between. The CDR3 here is CASSHPMVGEQYF. CDR3 coding DNA: TGTGCCAGCAGCCATCCGATGGTCGGCGAGCAGTACTTC.

There are a few counts of this clone. The V gene is TRBV15, the J gene TRBJ1-6; tentative D call: TRBD1 (5 bases). Trimming left V 0 bases short and J 16 bases short, with 13 bases between. Germline V gives CDR1 LNHNV, CDR2 YYDKDF (reference sequence). The CDR3 extends over 13 amino acids. The CDR3 DNA reads as TGTGCCACCAGCAGAGATGTTGGGGGGTCACTCCACTTT. It translates to CATSRDVGGSLHF.

This clone was observed a handful of times. V and J are TRBV30 and TRBJ2-1, with TRBD1 matching 8 bases. The CDR3 length is 17 residues. From germline, CDR1 is GTSNPN and CDR2 SVGIG (reference sequence). The V and J ends lost 4 bases and 7 bases, in that order; junction bases with no gene match: 18. The CDR3 region is CAWTKTRQGKGVNEQFF. The CDR3 nucleotides are TGTGCCTGGACAAAAACGAGACAGGGGAAGGGTGTAAATGAGCAGTTCTTC.

The chain uses TRBV7-3 and TRBJ2-7, with 11 bases aligning to TRBD1. After removal of 4 bases from V and 6 bases from J, the junction contained 11 bases not matched to a gene. The CDR3 loop spans 16 amino acids. Germline V gene sequence: CDR1 SGHTA, CDR2 FQGTGA. The CDR3: CASSSLSGQGAFEQYF. Here the CDR3 DNA reads TGTGCCAGCAGCTCCCTGTCCGGACAGGGGGCATTCGAGCAGTACTTC.

This clone was recorded a few times. The J gene is TRBJ2-4, the V gene TRBV21-1; the table's D call of TRBD2 was not tested on the DNA. TRBV21-1 is recorded as a pseudogene. The CDR3 runs 17 residues. The CDR3 DNA sequence: TGTGCCAGCAGCAACGGGACTAGCGGTATAGCCAAAAACATTCAGTACTTC. It codes for CASSNGTSGIAKNIQYF.

V gene TRBV30 combines with J gene TRBJ1-3, with D tentatively TRBD1 (6 bases). CDR1 is GTSNPN, CDR2 SVGIG, per germline (reference sequence). Trimming shortened V by 3 bases and J by 4 bases, and 16 bases separated the two germline ends. CDR3 length: 15 amino acids. The CDR3 sequence: CAWRPVGARGNTIYF. CDR3 bases: TGTGCCTGGAGGCCCGTGGGGGCGCGGGGAAACACCATATATTTT.

This chain links TRBV6-6 with TRBJ2-2, with 7 bases identical to TRBD2. CDR3 length equals 15 residues. With V trimmed by 4 bases and J by 4 bases, 6 bases remained unmatched. Looked up from germline, CDR1 is MNHNY and CDR2 is SVGAGI (reference sequence). This CDR3 reads CASSSGLVGTGELFF. The CDR3 region has the DNA TGTGCCAGCAGTTCCGGACTAGTCGGCACCGGGGAGCTGTTTTTT.

This clone has more than one count but fewer than ten. As DNA, the CDR3 is TGTGCCAGCAGTGAGGACAGGAGTACTTCACCCCTCCACTTT. Translation gives CASSEDRSTSPLHF. The chain recombines TRBV2 with TRBJ1-6, with TRBD1 matching 7 bases. Germline V gene data show CDR1 as SNHLY and CDR2 as FYNNEI. The CDR3 is made up of 14 amino acids. With 3 bases clipped from V and 9 bases from J, the junction kept 5 bases outside the gene matches.

The chain carries TRBV30 and TRBJ1-5; 7 nucleotides line up with TRBD1. The CDR3 covers 16 residues. The germline gives CDR1 GTSNPN, CDR2 SVGIG (reference sequence). V shed 6 bases and J 0 bases; nucleotides not matched to a gene: 11. CDR3 nucleotides: TGTGCCTGTCGGACGGGACAGCCCTTTAGCAATCAGCCCCAGCATTTT. Protein sequence: CACRTGQPFSNQPQHF.

This clone has more than one count but fewer than ten. The gene calls are TRBV5-1 and TRBJ2-4; 8 nucleotides agree with TRBD1. The CDR3 covers 17 residues. CDR1 and CDR2 from the germline V gene are SGHRS and YFSETQ. The J segment lost 4 bases and the V segment lost 0 bases, leaving 9 bases of the junction unmatched. DNA of the CDR3: TGCGCCAGCAGCTTGGTTTACAGGGGGGATAATAAAAACATTCAGTACTTC. Its protein is CASSLVYRGDNKNIQYF.

This clone was recorded a few times. The CDR3 DNA follows: TGTGCCAGCAGTGTAGCGGGAGCTTCGAACACCGGGGAGCTGTTTTTT. This translates into CASSVAGASNTGELFF. The gene calls are TRBV25-1 and TRBJ2-2, with TRBD2 identical over 9 bases. The CDR3 length is 16 residues. CDR1 is MGHDK and CDR2 is SYGVNS in the germline V gene. The J segment lost 0 bases and the V segment lost 4 bases, leaving 3 bases of the junction unmatched.

The chain has TRBV5-4 and TRBJ2-3; possibly TRBD2 for D (6 bases). The germline V gene has CDR1 SGHNT and CDR2 YYREEE (reference sequence). Trimming cost V 4 bases and J 3 bases, with 15 bases left between them. This CDR3 is 15 amino acids long. The CDR3 loop reads CASSPLGGSTDTQYF. Here the CDR3 DNA reads TGTGCCAGCAGCCCCCTGGGGGGTAGTACAGATACGCAGTATTTT.

This clone has only a few counts. The chain employs TRBV7-9 and TRBJ1-2; 8 bases fit TRBD1. The CDR3 loop spans 15 amino acids. V lost 5 bases to trimming and J lost 2 bases; unmatched junction nucleotides: 7. The germline CDR1 and CDR2 sequences are SEHNR and FQNEAQ (reference sequence). The CDR3 spells CASSLRQGINYGYTF. CDR3 in DNA: TGTGCCAGCAGCCTTAGACAGGGGATCAACTATGGCTACACCTTC.

This clone occurred a few times. This chain links TRBV6-5 with TRBJ1-4; D is possibly TRBD1 (6 bases). The V and J ends lost 6 bases and 4 bases respectively, with 12 bases between them. Germline V gene sequence: CDR1 MNHEY, CDR2 SVGAGI. The CDR3 covers 14 residues. CDR3 amino acids: CASSPRQDNEKLFF. For the CDR3, the DNA is TGTGCCAGCAGCCCTAGACAGGATAATGAAAAACTGTTTTTT.

This chain links TRBV7-2 with TRBJ1-1; tentatively, D is TRBD1 (6 bases). CDR1 is SGHTA and CDR2 is FQGNSA in the germline V gene. Trimming took off 1 base at V and 6 bases at J, with 15 bases between the two ends. The CDR3 runs 15 residues. CDR3 loop: CASSLGGPRGPEAFF. The CDR3 DNA sequence: TGTGCCAGCAGCTTAGGGGGCCCCAGGGGTCCTGAAGCTTTCTTT.

This clone was found a few times. The chain couples TRBV28 to TRBJ1-4; 8 positions agree with TRBD1. There are 13 residues in the CDR3. The V gene's germline CDR1 is MDHEN and CDR2 SYDVKM. The junction had 5 bases not matched to a gene; V was cut back by 6 bases and J by 8 bases. CDR3 sequence reads: CASSFRGLEKLFF. CDR3 DNA sequence: TGTGCCAGCAGCTTCAGGGGGCTGGAAAAACTGTTTTTT. Combining the CDR3 with reference TRBV28 and TRBJ1-4 gives the whole variable domain DVKVTQSSRYLVKRTGEKVFLECVQDMDHENMFWYRQDPGLGLRLIYFSYDVKMKEKGDIPEGYSVSREKKERFSLILESASTNQTSMYLCASSFRGLEKLFFGSGTQLSVL.

The J gene is TRBJ1-5, the V gene TRBV5-1; a weak D match, TRBD1 (5 bases). V was shortened by 4 bases and J by 3 bases, with 11 bases between the two germline ends. CDR3 length equals 14 residues. From germline, CDR1 is SGHRS and CDR2 YFSETQ. Here the CDR3 DNA reads TGCGCCAGCAGCCAGGGCCCTGACAATCAGCCCCAGCATTTT. Its translation is CASSQGPDNQPQHF. Full variable domain (remainder filled in from reference TRBV5-1 and TRBJ1-5): KAGVTQTPRYLIKTRGQQVTLSCSPISGHRSVSWYQQTPGQGLQFLFEYFSETQRNKGNFPGRFSGRQFSNSRSEMNVSTLELGDSALYLCASSQGPDNQPQHFGDGTRLSIL.